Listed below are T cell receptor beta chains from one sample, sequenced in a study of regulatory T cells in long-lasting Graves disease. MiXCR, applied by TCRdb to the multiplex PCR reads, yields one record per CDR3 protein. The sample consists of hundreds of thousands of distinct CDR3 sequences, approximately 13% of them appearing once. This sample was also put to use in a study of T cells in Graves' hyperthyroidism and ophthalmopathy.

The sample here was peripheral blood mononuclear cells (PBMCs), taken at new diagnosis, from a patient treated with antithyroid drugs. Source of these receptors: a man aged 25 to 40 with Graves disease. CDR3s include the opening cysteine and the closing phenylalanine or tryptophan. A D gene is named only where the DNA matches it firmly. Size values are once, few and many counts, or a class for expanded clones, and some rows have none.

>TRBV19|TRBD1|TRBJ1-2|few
CASSIRGDSGYTF
TGTGCCAGTAGTATTCGAGGGGACAGTGGCTACACCTTC
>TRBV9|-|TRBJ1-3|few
CASSINPSNSGNTIYF
TGTGCCAGCAGCATAAACCCCAGCAACTCTGGAAACACCATATATTTT
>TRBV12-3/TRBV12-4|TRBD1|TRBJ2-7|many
CASSLALIDGSLGQRFYEQYF
TGTGCCAGCAGTTTAGCGCTAATCGACGGCTCTCTGGGACAGCGTTTCTACGAGCAGTACTTC
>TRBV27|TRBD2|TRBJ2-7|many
CASSFLAGGVEQYF
TGTGCCAGCAGTTTCTTAGCGGGAGGGGTCGAGCAGTACTTC
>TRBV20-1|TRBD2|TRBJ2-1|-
CSARDHLAGTYNEQFF
TGCAGTGCTAGAGATCACCTAGCGGGTACCTACAATGAGCAGTTCTTC
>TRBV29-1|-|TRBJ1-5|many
CSVVGGSNQPQHF
TGCAGCGTTGTGGGGGGGAGCAATCAGCCCCAGCATTTT
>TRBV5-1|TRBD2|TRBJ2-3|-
CASGISGRFTDTQYF
TGCGCCAGTGGGATTAGCGGGCGCTTCACAGATACGCAGTATTTT
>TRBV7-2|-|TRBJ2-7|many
CASSFGQSNSYEQYF
TGTGCCAGCAGCTTCGGACAGTCAAACTCCTACGAGCAGTACTTC
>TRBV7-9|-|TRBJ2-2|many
CASSLPKLEVNTGELFF
TGTGCCAGCAGCTTACCGAAACTAGAGGTGAACACCGGGGAGCTGTTTTTT
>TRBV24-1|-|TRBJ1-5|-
CATSDSGGVNQPQHF
TGTGCCACCAGTGATAGTGGGGGCGTTAATCAGCCCCAGCATTTT
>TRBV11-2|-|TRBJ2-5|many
CASSFRLRSLQETQYF
TGTGCCAGCAGCTTCAGGTTACGGTCGCTCCAAGAGACCCAGTACTTC
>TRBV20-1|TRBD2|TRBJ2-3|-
CSASGPGTSGTIDTQYF
TGCAGTGCTAGTGGTCCCGGGACTAGCGGGACTATAGATACGCAGTATTTT
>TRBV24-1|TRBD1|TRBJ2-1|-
CATSDLGGTGIRAPHDEQFF
TGTGCCACCAGTGATTTAGGCGGGACAGGGATTAGGGCACCGCACGATGAGCAGTTCTTC
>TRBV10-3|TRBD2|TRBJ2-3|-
CAISDLAGALTDTQYF
TGTGCCATCAGTGATCTAGCGGGGGCCCTTACAGATACGCAGTATTTT
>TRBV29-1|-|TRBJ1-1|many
CSFCRDRLNTEAFF
TGCAGCTTTTGCCGAGACAGACTGAACACTGAAGCTTTCTTT
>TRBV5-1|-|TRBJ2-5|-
CASRSISEVQETQYF
TGCGCCAGCAGATCCATTAGCGAGGTTCAAGAGACCCAGTACTTC
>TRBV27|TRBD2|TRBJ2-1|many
CASSSLQGGTYNEQFF
TGTGCCAGCAGTTCGCTCCAGGGAGGGACGTACAATGAGCAGTTCTTC
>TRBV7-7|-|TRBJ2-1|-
CASSLTPGIETEQFF
TGTGCCAGCAGCTTAACGCCAGGTATTGAGACGGAGCAGTTCTTC
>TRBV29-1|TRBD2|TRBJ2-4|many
CSIKAGGPFENIQYF
TGCAGCATTAAAGCGGGAGGGCCTTTTGAAAACATTCAGTACTTC